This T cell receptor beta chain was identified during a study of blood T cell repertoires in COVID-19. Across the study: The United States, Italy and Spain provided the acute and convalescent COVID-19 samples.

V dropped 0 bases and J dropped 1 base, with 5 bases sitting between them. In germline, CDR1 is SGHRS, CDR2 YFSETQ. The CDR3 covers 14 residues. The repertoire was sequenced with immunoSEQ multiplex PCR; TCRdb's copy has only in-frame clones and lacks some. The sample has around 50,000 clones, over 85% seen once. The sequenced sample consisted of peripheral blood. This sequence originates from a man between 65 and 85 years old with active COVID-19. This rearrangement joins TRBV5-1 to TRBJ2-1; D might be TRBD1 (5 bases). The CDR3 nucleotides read TGCGCCAGCAGCTTGGCAGGGTCCTACAATGAGCAGTTCTTC. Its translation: CASSLAGSYNEQFF.